The rows below give T cell receptor beta chains drawn from one sample of a study of blood T cell repertoires in COVID-19. Some clones are missing from TCRdb's copy, which holds only in-frame ones; the method was immunoSEQ multiplex PCR. The table lists approximately 200,000 clones, 85% of them singletons. Sequencing was done on a sample of peripheral blood. Receptors were obtained from a man aged 45-65 years who had recovered from COVID-19. The CDR3 runs from the conserved cysteine through the conserved F or W. Each record gives: D gene, V gene, clone size, J gene, CDR3 protein, CDR3 DNA. A D gene is named only where the DNA matches it firmly. Clone sizes are given selectively: once, few, many, or a class where the clone is expanded.

d_call: TRBD2; v_call: TRBV27; clone_size: NA; j_call: TRBJ2-7; cdr3_aa: CASSFGLAGSHEQYF; cdr3_nt: TGTGCCAGCAGTTTCGGACTAGCGGGTAGCCACGAGCAGTACTTC
d_call: NA; v_call: TRBV28; clone_size: NA; j_call: TRBJ2-5; cdr3_aa: CASSFVVRETQYF; cdr3_nt: TGTGCCAGCAGTTTCGTCGTTCGGGAGACCCAGTACTTC
d_call: NA; v_call: TRBV24-1; clone_size: NA; j_call: TRBJ2-5; cdr3_aa: CATSDLRGGRETQYF; cdr3_nt: TGTGCCACCAGTGACCTGAGGGGGGGCCGGGAGACCCAGTACTTC
d_call: TRBD2; v_call: TRBV13; clone_size: once; j_call: TRBJ2-1; cdr3_aa: CASSPRTSGRSSYNEQFF; cdr3_nt: TGTGCCAGCAGCCCCCGTACTAGCGGGAGGAGCTCCTACAATGAGCAGTTCTTC
d_call: NA; v_call: TRBV28; clone_size: NA; j_call: TRBJ1-5; cdr3_aa: CASSLHRTDYSNQPQHF; cdr3_nt: TGTGCCAGCAGTTTACACCGGACAGACTATAGCAATCAGCCCCAGCATTTT
d_call: TRBD1; v_call: TRBV5-4; clone_size: NA; j_call: TRBJ1-3; cdr3_aa: CASSRTTQGAGNTIYF; cdr3_nt: TGTGCCAGCAGCCGTACAACTCAGGGGGCTGGAAACACCATATATTTT
d_call: TRBD2; v_call: TRBV28; clone_size: NA; j_call: TRBJ2-3; cdr3_aa: CASSWSSGITDTQYF; cdr3_nt: TGTGCCAGCAGTTGGAGTAGCGGGATCACAGATACGCAGTATTTT
d_call: TRBD1; v_call: TRBV5-1; clone_size: NA; j_call: TRBJ1-4; cdr3_aa: CASSSGQVREKLFF; cdr3_nt: TGCGCCAGCAGCTCCGGACAGGTTAGGGAAAAACTGTTTTTT
d_call: TRBD1; v_call: TRBV10-3; clone_size: few; j_call: TRBJ2-7; cdr3_aa: CAISESRGRSSYEQYF; cdr3_nt: TGTGCCATCAGTGAGTCAAGGGGGCGATCATCCTACGAGCAGTACTTC
d_call: TRBD1; v_call: TRBV28; clone_size: once; j_call: TRBJ1-1; cdr3_aa: CASRPAQQGAGKAFF; cdr3_nt: TGTGCCAGCAGGCCAGCCCAACAGGGGGCGGGCAAAGCTTTCTTT
d_call: NA; v_call: TRBV4-1; clone_size: NA; j_call: TRBJ2-2; cdr3_aa: CASSQPLRGTGELFF; cdr3_nt: TGCGCCAGCAGCCAGCCACTTCGCGGGACCGGGGAGCTGTTTTTT
d_call: TRBD2; v_call: TRBV28; clone_size: NA; j_call: TRBJ2-7; cdr3_aa: CASRGTSGSYEQYF; cdr3_nt: TGTGCCAGCAGGGGGACTAGCGGTTCCTACGAGCAGTACTTC
d_call: NA; v_call: TRBV7-9; clone_size: NA; j_call: TRBJ2-5; cdr3_aa: CASSFGGSETQYF; cdr3_nt: TGTGCCAGCAGCTTTGGAGGGAGCGAGACCCAGTACTTC
d_call: TRBD2; v_call: TRBV4-1; clone_size: NA; j_call: TRBJ2-1; cdr3_aa: CASSQDRLAANEQFF; cdr3_nt: TGCGCCAGCAGCCAAGACCGACTAGCAGCCAATGAGCAGTTCTTC
d_call: NA; v_call: TRBV28; clone_size: NA; j_call: TRBJ2-7; cdr3_aa: CASRSEAAGAYEQYF; cdr3_nt: TGTGCCAGCAGATCAGAGGCAGCTGGAGCCTACGAGCAGTACTTC
d_call: NA; v_call: TRBV10-3; clone_size: NA; j_call: TRBJ2-1; cdr3_aa: CAIKGSSDNEQFF; cdr3_nt: TGTGCCATCAAGGGTTCTAGCGACAATGAGCAGTTCTTC
d_call: TRBD2; v_call: TRBV3-1/TRBV3-2; clone_size: NA; j_call: TRBJ2-5; cdr3_aa: CASSHSGRETQYF; cdr3_nt: TGTGCCAGCAGCCATAGCGGGAGGGAGACCCAGTACTTC
d_call: NA; v_call: TRBV12-5; clone_size: NA; j_call: TRBJ1-1; cdr3_aa: CASGLGHPTGLNTEAFF; cdr3_nt: TGTGCTAGTGGTTTGGGACACCCGACGGGGTTGAACACTGAAGCTTTCTTT
d_call: TRBD2; v_call: TRBV27; clone_size: NA; j_call: TRBJ2-2; cdr3_aa: CASSLSLAVNTGELFF; cdr3_nt: TGTGCCAGCAGTTTATCCCTAGCGGTAAACACCGGGGAGCTGTTTTTT
d_call: TRBD2; v_call: TRBV19; clone_size: NA; j_call: TRBJ2-1; cdr3_aa: CAASGRVGEQFF; cdr3_nt: TGTGCCGCTAGCGGGAGGGTTGGTGAGCAGTTCTTC
d_call: TRBD1; v_call: TRBV24-1; clone_size: NA; j_call: TRBJ2-2; cdr3_aa: CATSDRNRGPGELFF; cdr3_nt: TGTGCCACCAGTGACCGGAACAGGGGGCCCGGGGAGCTGTTTTTT
d_call: NA; v_call: TRBV5-5; clone_size: NA; j_call: TRBJ1-1; cdr3_aa: CASSYYGLPEAFF; cdr3_nt: TGTGCCAGCAGCTACTACGGGTTGCCTGAAGCTTTCTTT
d_call: TRBD2; v_call: TRBV7-2; clone_size: NA; j_call: TRBJ2-1; cdr3_aa: CASSLVSGRSGFSYNEQFF; cdr3_nt: TGTGCCAGCAGCTTAGTTAGCGGGAGGTCTGGTTTCTCCTACAATGAGCAGTTCTTC
d_call: TRBD1; v_call: TRBV4-2; clone_size: NA; j_call: TRBJ2-5; cdr3_aa: CASSQGGTGLAETQYF; cdr3_nt: TGTGCCAGCAGCCAAGGCGGGACAGGGCTAGCAGAGACCCAGTACTTC
d_call: TRBD1; v_call: TRBV6-6; clone_size: few; j_call: TRBJ1-1; cdr3_aa: CASRSRDRGGNTEAFF; cdr3_nt: TGTGCCAGCAGATCCCGGGACAGGGGAGGGAACACTGAAGCTTTCTTT
d_call: TRBD2; v_call: TRBV18; clone_size: NA; j_call: TRBJ2-5; cdr3_aa: CASGLAGGAETQYF; cdr3_nt: TGTGCCAGCGGACTAGCGGGAGGGGCCGAGACCCAGTACTTC
d_call: NA; v_call: TRBV4-2; clone_size: NA; j_call: TRBJ1-4; cdr3_aa: CASSQDGQGDEKLFF; cdr3_nt: TGTGCCAGCAGCCAAGATGGGCAGGGCGATGAAAAACTGTTTTTT
d_call: TRBD1; v_call: TRBV5-1; clone_size: NA; j_call: TRBJ1-4; cdr3_aa: CASSSTGADEKLFF; cdr3_nt: TGCGCCAGCAGCTCCACAGGGGCTGACGAAAAACTGTTTTTT
d_call: NA; v_call: TRBV15; clone_size: NA; j_call: TRBJ1-1; cdr3_aa: CATSRGGQLNTEAFF; cdr3_nt: TGTGCCACCAGCAGAGGTGGACAGCTGAACACTGAAGCTTTCTTT
d_call: TRBD1; v_call: TRBV6-6; clone_size: NA; j_call: TRBJ2-2; cdr3_aa: CASLKGQANTGELFF; cdr3_nt: TGTGCCAGTTTAAAAGGACAGGCGAACACCGGGGAGCTGTTTTTT
d_call: NA; v_call: TRBV9; clone_size: once; j_call: TRBJ1-2; cdr3_aa: CASSAQPEITNYGYTF; cdr3_nt: TGTGCCAGCAGCGCCCAACCGGAGATAACTAACTATGGCTACACCTTC
d_call: TRBD1; v_call: TRBV19; clone_size: NA; j_call: TRBJ2-5; cdr3_aa: CASSPQGQETQYF; cdr3_nt: TGTGCCAGTAGTCCACAGGGGCAAGAGACCCAGTACTTC
d_call: NA; v_call: TRBV19; clone_size: NA; j_call: TRBJ2-1; cdr3_aa: CASSMLVINEQFF; cdr3_nt: TGTGCCAGTAGTATGCTAGTTATCAATGAGCAGTTCTTC
d_call: NA; v_call: TRBV21-1; clone_size: NA; j_call: TRBJ2-5; cdr3_aa: CASIGTAVQETQYF; cdr3_nt: TGTGCCAGCATCGGGACAGCGGTCCAAGAGACCCAGTACTTC
d_call: TRBD2; v_call: TRBV3-1/TRBV3-2; clone_size: NA; j_call: TRBJ2-2; cdr3_aa: CASSQGAGGRTGELFF; cdr3_nt: TGTGCCAGCAGCCAAGGGGCGGGAGGACGAACCGGGGAGCTGTTTTTT
d_call: NA; v_call: TRBV6-5; clone_size: NA; j_call: TRBJ2-7; cdr3_aa: CASSTDPSSYEQYF; cdr3_nt: TGTGCCAGCAGTACCGATCCTAGCTCCTACGAGCAGTACTTC
d_call: TRBD1; v_call: TRBV3-1/TRBV3-2; clone_size: NA; j_call: TRBJ1-5; cdr3_aa: CASSQGQGARQPQHF; cdr3_nt: TGTGCCAGCAGCCAAGGACAGGGGGCGCGACAGCCCCAGCATTTT
d_call: TRBD1; v_call: TRBV19; clone_size: once; j_call: TRBJ1-1; cdr3_aa: CASKDRVNTEAFF; cdr3_nt: TGTGCCAGTAAGGACAGGGTGAACACTGAAGCTTTCTTT
d_call: TRBD1; v_call: TRBV28; clone_size: NA; j_call: TRBJ1-2; cdr3_aa: CASSSAGTGGPVGYTF; cdr3_nt: TGTGCCAGCAGTTCAGCCGGGACAGGGGGGCCTGTTGGCTACACCTTC
d_call: TRBD2; v_call: TRBV10-1; clone_size: NA; j_call: TRBJ2-1; cdr3_aa: CASSHGRSGTSGLHEQFF; cdr3_nt: TGCGCCAGCAGTCATGGGAGGTCCGGGACTAGCGGGCTCCATGAGCAGTTCTTC
d_call: NA; v_call: TRBV27; clone_size: NA; j_call: TRBJ2-3; cdr3_aa: CASSLSAGDTQYF; cdr3_nt: TGTGCCAGCAGTTTATCGGCGGGAGATACGCAGTATTTT
d_call: TRBD2; v_call: TRBV14; clone_size: NA; j_call: TRBJ2-1; cdr3_aa: CASRGVPSSYNEQFF; cdr3_nt: TGTGCCAGCCGGGGGGTTCCTAGCTCCTACAATGAGCAGTTCTTC
d_call: NA; v_call: TRBV7-2; clone_size: NA; j_call: TRBJ2-3; cdr3_aa: CASSPTSLSTDTQYF; cdr3_nt: TGTGCCAGCAGCCCAACTAGCCTTAGCACAGATACGCAGTATTTT
d_call: TRBD1; v_call: TRBV10-3; clone_size: NA; j_call: TRBJ2-7; cdr3_aa: CAISGGQGNEQYF; cdr3_nt: TGTGCCATCAGTGGCGGACAGGGTAACGAGCAGTACTTC
d_call: TRBD1; v_call: TRBV24-1; clone_size: NA; j_call: TRBJ2-2; cdr3_aa: CATSEWTGRNTGELFF; cdr3_nt: TGTGCCACCAGTGAGTGGACAGGGAGAAACACCGGGGAGCTGTTTTTT
d_call: NA; v_call: TRBV5-4; clone_size: NA; j_call: TRBJ2-5; cdr3_aa: CASSLSTLPGTQYF; cdr3_nt: TGTGCCAGCAGCTTGTCGACACTCCCTGGGACCCAGTACTTC
d_call: NA; v_call: TRBV27; clone_size: NA; j_call: TRBJ2-7; cdr3_aa: CASSPQVSRTYEQYF; cdr3_nt: TGTGCCAGCAGTCCACAGGTATCTAGGACCTACGAGCAGTACTTC
d_call: TRBD2; v_call: TRBV10-2; clone_size: NA; j_call: TRBJ2-5; cdr3_aa: CASSPRVAGETQYF; cdr3_nt: TGCGCCAGCAGCCCCCGGGTAGCGGGAGAGACCCAGTACTTC
d_call: TRBD1; v_call: TRBV3-1/TRBV3-2; clone_size: NA; j_call: TRBJ2-5; cdr3_aa: CASSQVGQGEIQETQYF; cdr3_nt: TGTGCCAGCAGCCAAGTAGGGCAGGGGGAGATACAAGAGACCCAGTACTTC
d_call: NA; v_call: TRBV5-8; clone_size: NA; j_call: TRBJ1-5; cdr3_aa: CASSRLDQPQHF; cdr3_nt: TGTGCCAGCAGTCGACTGGATCAGCCCCAGCATTTT